A selection of T cell receptor beta chains follows, all from one sample in a study of cytomegalovirus exposure and HLA in healthy donors. Profiled with immunoSEQ multiplex PCR; TCRdb holds only in-frame clones, not every one. The table lists some 170,000 clones, less than 85% of them singletons. The specimen was PBMCs. The receptors derive from a man aged 60 to 69 in good health and CMV-seronegative. CDR3s include the opening cysteine and the closing phenylalanine or tryptophan. The D gene is left open where the match is weak. Expanded clones get a size class; other rows say once, few or many, or leave the size out.

clone_size j_call cdr3_length v_call d_call cdr3_nt cdr3_aa
- TRBJ2-5 15 TRBV30 - TGTGCCTGGAGCCGAGCCTCGGGGGGCACAGAGACCCAGTACTTC CAWSRASGGTETQYF
once TRBJ2-3 15 TRBV9 - TGTGCCAGCAGCGCGGGGGGCGCTAGGACAGATACGCAGTATTTT CASSAGGARTDTQYF
- TRBJ2-3 15 TRBV15 - TGTGCCACCAGCAGAGGGACAAGCGGCACAGATACGCAGTATTTT CATSRGTSGTDTQYF
- TRBJ2-6 18 TRBV7-8 TRBD2 TGTGCCAGCAGCTTAGTAGGACTAGACTTCTCTGGGGCCAACGTCCTGACTTTC CASSLVGLDFSGANVLTF
- TRBJ2-1 15 TRBV7-2 TRBD2 TGTGCCAGCAGCTTCGGCGGGAGTATCGACAATGAGCAGTTCTTC CASSFGGSIDNEQFF
- TRBJ2-7 12 TRBV28 - TGTGCCAGCAGCAAACAGCAGGGTGGGCAGTACTTC CASSKQQGGQYF
- TRBJ2-5 14 TRBV18 TRBD1 TGTGCCAGCTCACCACGAGGGGGCGCAGAGACCCAGTACTTC CASSPRGGAETQYF
- TRBJ2-1 16 TRBV4-1 TRBD2 TGCGCCAGCAGCCAACCGGCTAGCGGAAAATACAATGAGCAGTTCTTC CASSQPASGKYNEQFF
- TRBJ2-5 15 TRBV6-6 TRBD1 TGTGCCAGCAGGCCAGGACAGGGGATAGGGGAGACCCAGTACTTC CASRPGQGIGETQYF
- TRBJ2-2 17 TRBV28 TRBD1 TGTGCCAGCAGGTCCGACCGGGACAGGGCCTTCACCGGGGAGCTGTTTTTT CASRSDRDRAFTGELFF
- TRBJ2-2 14 TRBV14 - TGTGCCAGCAGCCAAGTGCCCGGGACCGGGGAGCTGTTTTTT CASSQVPGTGELFF
- TRBJ2-4 12 TRBV6-7 TRBD1 TGTGCCAAAACATACAGGGGATACATTCAGTACTTC CAKTYRGYIQYF
- TRBJ2-1 13 TRBV5-1 - TGCGCCAGCAGCTTTGTGGGTGGAGATGAGCAGTTCTTC CASSFVGGDEQFF
- TRBJ1-2 15 TRBV7-2 - TGTGCCAGCAGCTTAGGGCCAGAGGCGAACTATGGCTACACCTTC CASSLGPEANYGYTF
few TRBJ2-1 14 TRBV28 - TGTGCCAGCAGTTTAGGTCAGGGCGATAGAGAGCAGTTCTTC CASSLGQGDREQFF
few TRBJ2-5 16 TRBV7-3 TRBD2 TGTGCCAGCAGCTTATGGGCTAGCGGGGTCGGGGAGACCCAGTACTTC CASSLWASGVGETQYF
- TRBJ1-6 16 TRBV19 - TGTGCCAGTAGTATGCCACAGGGATCCTATAATTCACCCCTCCACTTT CASSMPQGSYNSPLHF
- TRBJ2-5 10 TRBV28 - TGCTCCGTTTACCAGGAGACCCAGTACTTC CSVYQETQYF
few TRBJ2-1 15 TRBV10-3 - TGTGCCTCCCAAGGAGGGCAGGGTGTCTACAATGAGCAGTTCTTC CASQGGQGVYNEQFF
- TRBJ1-2 14 TRBV7-2 - TGTGCCAGCAGCCTAAGGACAGCTAACTATGGCTACACCTTC CASSLRTANYGYTF
few TRBJ2-7 15 TRBV2 - TGTGCCAGCAGTCCCAGAGACACACGTTCCTCCGAGCAGTACTTC CASSPRDTRSSEQYF
- TRBJ1-1 14 TRBV9 - TGTGCCAGCAGTGCCCAGGGACAGAACACTGAAGCTTTCTTT CASSAQGQNTEAFF
few TRBJ2-4 16 TRBV5-4 TRBD2 TGTGCCAGCAGCTTCGGAGCGGGAGGCGGTCAAAACATTCAGTACTTC CASSFGAGGGQNIQYF
- TRBJ2-5 15 TRBV7-6 TRBD2 TGTGCCAGCAGCTCACAGGGACTAGACGGAGAGACCCAGTACTTC CASSSQGLDGETQYF
- TRBJ2-2 15 TRBV5-1 TRBD1 TGCGCCAGCAGCTTGAGGACAGGGGCCACCGGGGAGCTGTTTTTT CASSLRTGATGELFF
- TRBJ2-2 16 TRBV28 - TGTGCCAGCAGTTTAGGGAGCGGGTTGGACACCGGGGAGCTGTTTTTT CASSLGSGLDTGELFF
few TRBJ2-7 22 TRBV5-1 TRBD1 TGCGCCAGCAGCTTGGCCCCCCCCGCCGGGACAGGGGTAAGGCTACTCTCCTACGAGCAGTACTTC CASSLAPPAGTGVRLLSYEQYF
- TRBJ2-2 14 TRBV29-1 TRBD1 TGCAGCGTTGACAGGACAGGGGGCTCCGGGGAGCTGTTTTTT CSVDRTGGSGELFF
- TRBJ2-7 14 TRBV18 - TGTGCCAGCTCACCACAGACAGTGTCCTACGAGCAGTACTTC CASSPQTVSYEQYF
- TRBJ2-1 15 TRBV7-2 TRBD1 TGTGCCAGCAGCCGGGAAGGGACAGCTTACAATGAGCAGTTCTTC CASSREGTAYNEQFF
- TRBJ2-7 14 TRBV10-2 TRBD2 TGCGCCAGCGGAGACCTAGCGGGAGGCTACGAGCAGTACTTC CASGDLAGGYEQYF